The source of this T cell receptor beta chain is a study of cytomegalovirus exposure and HLA in healthy donors. Study overall: Prior work identified 95 million to 120 million unique TCR beta sequences in about 179 million T cells.

Of note for this clone: Its specificity is not known.

PCR involved 60 Vbeta and 13 Jbeta primers. Generated by immunoSEQ multiplex PCR, the TCRdb table keeps only in-frame clones and is missing some. This sample contains approximately 110,000 clones. The junction had 5 bases not matched to a gene; V was cut back by 4 bases and J by 7 bases. Germline V CDR1 and CDR2: MNHEY, SMNVEV (reference sequence). CDR3 length: 14 amino acids. Study-level results: An observed cluster of highly shared sequence variants was recorded as a likely sequencing artifact. An ancestry cluster, one associated with Asian ancestry, reportedly showed fewer N-insertions than the roughly 700-donor mean in a later analysis. Analysis was carried out at a later point, and it linked a missense DCLRE1C variant to TCR beta V- and J-gene trimming.

Sequences were obtained from PBMCs. This sequence joins TRBV27 and TRBJ1-5, with 9 nucleotides matching TRBD1. The TCR was taken from a man in his forties in good health and CMV-seronegative. CDR3 sequence reads: CASSWTGVDQPQHF. The CDR3 DNA reads TGTGCCAGCAGTTGGACAGGGGTGGACCAGCCCCAGCATTTT.